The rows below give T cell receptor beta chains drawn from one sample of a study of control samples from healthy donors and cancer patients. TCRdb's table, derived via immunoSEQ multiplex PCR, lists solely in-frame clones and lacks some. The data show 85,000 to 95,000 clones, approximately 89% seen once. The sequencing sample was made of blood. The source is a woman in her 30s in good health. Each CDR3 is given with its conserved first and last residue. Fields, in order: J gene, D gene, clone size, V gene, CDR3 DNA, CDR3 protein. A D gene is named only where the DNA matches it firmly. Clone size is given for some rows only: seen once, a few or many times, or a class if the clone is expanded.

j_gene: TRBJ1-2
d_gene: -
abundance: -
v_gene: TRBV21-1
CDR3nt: TGTGCCAGCAGCACGGGGACAGAACCTAACTATGGCTACACCTTC
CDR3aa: CASSTGTEPNYGYTF

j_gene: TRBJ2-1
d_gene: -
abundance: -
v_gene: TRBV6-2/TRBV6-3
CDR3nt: TGTGCCAGCAGTCCGTCTGGTGGCGGCAATGAGCAGTTCTTC
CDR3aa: CASSPSGGGNEQFF

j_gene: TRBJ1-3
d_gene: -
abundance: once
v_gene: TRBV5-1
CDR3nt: TGCGCCAGCAGCTTGGCGGGAGCTGGAAACACCATATATTTT
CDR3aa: CASSLAGAGNTIYF

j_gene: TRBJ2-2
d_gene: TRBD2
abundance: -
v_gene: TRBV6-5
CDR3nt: TGTGCCAGCAGGACTAGCATAGACACCGGGGAGCTGTTTTTT
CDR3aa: CASRTSIDTGELFF

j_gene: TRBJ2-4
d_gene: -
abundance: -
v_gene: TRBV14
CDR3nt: TGTGCCAGCAGCCAGAGGGGAGACATAGCCAAAAACATTCAGTACTTC
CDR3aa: CASSQRGDIAKNIQYF

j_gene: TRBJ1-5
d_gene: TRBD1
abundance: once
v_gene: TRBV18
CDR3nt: TGTGCCAGCTCACCACCCCTGGCAGGGGGCCTTAGGCAGCCCCAGCATTTT
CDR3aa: CASSPPLAGGLRQPQHF

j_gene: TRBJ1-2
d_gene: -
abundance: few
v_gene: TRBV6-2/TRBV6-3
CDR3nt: TGTGCCAGCAGTCAGGGTGAATTTGGCTACACCTTC
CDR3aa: CASSQGEFGYTF

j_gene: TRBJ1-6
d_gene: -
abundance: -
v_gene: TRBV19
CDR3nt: TGTGCCAGTAATCAACAGGGTTTGGACTCACCCCTCCACTTT
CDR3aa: CASNQQGLDSPLHF

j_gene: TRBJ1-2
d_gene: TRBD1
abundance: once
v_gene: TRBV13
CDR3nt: TGTGCCAGCAGCTTCGGACAGGGGGCGCCTTATGGCTACACCTTC
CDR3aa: CASSFGQGAPYGYTF

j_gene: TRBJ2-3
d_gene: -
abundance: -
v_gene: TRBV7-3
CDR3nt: TGTGCCAGCAGCTTAATGGGTGCAGATACGCAGTATTTT
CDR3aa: CASSLMGADTQYF

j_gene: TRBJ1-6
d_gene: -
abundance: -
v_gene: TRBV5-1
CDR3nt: TGCGCCAGCAGCTTGGAGGCCTGGATACAGGGCGGTAATTCACCCCTCCACTTT
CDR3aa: CASSLEAWIQGGNSPLHF

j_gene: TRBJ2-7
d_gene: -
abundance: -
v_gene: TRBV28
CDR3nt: TGTGCCAGCAGTCCTGGACAGTCCTACGAGCAGTACTTC
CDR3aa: CASSPGQSYEQYF

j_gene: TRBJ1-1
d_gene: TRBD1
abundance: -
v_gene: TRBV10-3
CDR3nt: TGTGCCATCAGTGCGGGACAGGGCTACACTGAAGCTTTCTTT
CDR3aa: CAISAGQGYTEAFF

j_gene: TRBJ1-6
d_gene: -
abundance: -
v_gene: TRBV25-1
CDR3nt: TGTGCCAGCAGTGGCTTGGTACAGAATTCACCCCTCCACTTT
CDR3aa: CASSGLVQNSPLHF

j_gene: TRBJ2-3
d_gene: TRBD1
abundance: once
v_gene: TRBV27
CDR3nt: TGTGCCAGCAGCCCTACCGGGACAGGGTCAACTAATACGCAGTATTTT
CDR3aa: CASSPTGTGSTNTQYF

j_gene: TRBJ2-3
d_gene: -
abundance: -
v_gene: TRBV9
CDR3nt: TGTGCCAGCAGCGTAAAGACCACCAGCACAGATACGCAGTATTTT
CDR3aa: CASSVKTTSTDTQYF

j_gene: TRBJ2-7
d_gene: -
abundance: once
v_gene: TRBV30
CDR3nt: TGTGCCGGGGATTCGGGGCTGGGGGAGCAGTACTTC
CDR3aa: CAGDSGLGEQYF

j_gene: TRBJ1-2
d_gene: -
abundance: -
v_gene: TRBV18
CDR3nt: TGTGCCAGCTCACCGGACAAGGGGAACTATGGCTACACCTTC
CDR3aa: CASSPDKGNYGYTF

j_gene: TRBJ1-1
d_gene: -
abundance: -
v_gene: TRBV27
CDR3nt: TGTGCCAGCACAGGGAACACTGAAGCTTTCTTT
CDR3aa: CASTGNTEAFF

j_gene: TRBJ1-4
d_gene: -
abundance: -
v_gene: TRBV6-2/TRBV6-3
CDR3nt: TGTGCCAGCAGCCGAATACGAGGGAATAGGGCGGAAAAACTGTTTTTT
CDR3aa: CASSRIRGNRAEKLFF

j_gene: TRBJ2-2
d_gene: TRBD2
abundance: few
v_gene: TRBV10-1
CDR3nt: TGCGCCCGCAGTGAGGGCCCCGCGGGGGGCCCGAACACCGGGGAGCTGTTTTTT
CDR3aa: CARSEGPAGGPNTGELFF

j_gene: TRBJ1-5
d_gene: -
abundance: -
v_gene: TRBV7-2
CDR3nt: TGTGCCAGCAGCTTAGGGGGGACCCGGCCCCAGCATTTT
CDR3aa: CASSLGGTRPQHF

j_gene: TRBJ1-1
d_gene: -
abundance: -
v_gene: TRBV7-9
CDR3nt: TGTGCCAGCAGCTTGGAAGGCGCGAACACTGAAGCTTTCTTT
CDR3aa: CASSLEGANTEAFF